A single TCR beta chain is shown here with its context. V shed 7 bases and J shed 5 bases, with 11 bases lying between them. The CDR3 length is 12 residues. Germline CDR1 SNHLY, CDR2 FYNNEI. The record originates from a study of control samples from healthy donors and cancer patients. The assay was immunoSEQ multiplex PCR, and TCRdb's table has in-frame clones only and misses some. This sample yields about 130,000 clones, of which roughly 94% are seen a single time; 14% belongs to the top ten. The chain links TRBV2 to TRBJ1-1, with no clear D. The receptor's source is a man aged 55 to 70 with colorectal cancer. Sequenced sample: PBMCs. The CDR3 DNA is TGTGCCAGCAAAGGGATCCGGACTGAAGCTTTCTTT. Protein: CASKGIRTEAFF.